This passage covers 18 T cell receptor beta chains from one sample sequenced in a study of cytomegalovirus exposure and HLA in healthy donors. The PCR employed 60 Vbeta primers together with 13 Jbeta primers. TCRdb's copy holds only in-frame clones and misses some; the assay was immunoSEQ multiplex PCR. The sample data list approximately 140,000 clones. Source material: PBMCs. All receptors come from a middle-aged woman in good health and CMV-seronegative.

The rearrangement uses TRBV7-5 and TRBJ2-1; TRBD1, the table's D call, lacks a check against the DNA. TRBV7-5 is annotated as a pseudogene. This CDR3 spans 18 amino acids. CDR3 region: CVRSLGIFGAGGRNEQFF. DNA for the CDR3: TGTGTCAGAAGCTTAGGTATATTTGGGGCAGGGGGCCGGAATGAGCAGTTCTTC.

The chain employs TRBV7-3 and TRBJ1-6; 7 nucleotides align to TRBD1. CDR1 is SGHTA, CDR2 FQGTGA, per germline. The length of the CDR3 is 15 residues. J gave up 5 bases and V 2 bases, and 3 bases lay outside the gene matches. The CDR3 DNA reads as TGTGCCAGCAGCTTATTTGGGACAGATAATTCACCCCTCCACTTT. This gives the protein CASSLFGTDNSPLHF.

The J gene is TRBJ1-6, the V gene TRBV11-3; D not resolved. The CDR3 sequence is 13 residues long. Germline V lookup: CDR1 SGHNT, CDR2 YENEEA. V gave up 5 bases and J gave up 7 bases, with 9 bases separating them. The CDR3 nucleotides are TGTGCCAGCAGCCAGAGGTCCAATTCACCCCTCCACTTT. It is translated as CASSQRSNSPLHF.

The CDR3 loop is CSVWGQGHNEQFF. Here the CDR3 DNA reads TGCAGCGTTTGGGGACAGGGCCACAATGAGCAGTTCTTC. The chain has TRBV29-1 and TRBJ2-1; 9 nucleotides align to TRBD1. CDR1 is SQVTM and CDR2 is ANQGSEA in the germline V gene. With 5 bases clipped from V and 5 bases from J, the junction kept 4 bases outside the gene matches. The CDR3 covers 13 residues.

The CDR3 sequence is CASRGLGETDTQYF. CDR3 nucleotide sequence: TGTGCCAGCAGGGGGCTAGGGGAAACAGATACGCAGTATTTT. The J gene is TRBJ2-3, the V gene TRBV27; possible D gene TRBD1, 5 bases. This CDR3 has 14 amino acids. Germline CDR1 and CDR2: MNHEY and SMNVEV (reference sequence). Trimming stripped 6 bases from V and 3 bases from J, with 13 bases between.

The genes are TRBV19 and TRBJ1-1, with D possibly being TRBD1 (5 bases). CDR3 length: 14 amino acids. V gave up 4 bases and J gave up 11 bases, with 20 bases separating them. Looked up from germline, CDR1 is LNHDA and CDR2 is SQIVND (reference sequence). The CDR3 loop is CASSSLLRAGVAFF. For the CDR3, the DNA is TGTGCCAGTAGTAGTCTTCTTAGGGCGGGGGTGGCTTTCTTT.

The rearrangement links TRBV28 to TRBJ2-5; no clear D. The germline gives CDR1 MDHEN, CDR2 SYDVKM. Trimming took 4 bases from V and 6 from J, leaving 15 bases between them. The CDR3 contains 14 residues. CDR3 region: CASSSAQVIKTQYF. Written as DNA, the CDR3 is TGTGCCAGCAGTTCAGCCCAGGTGATTAAGACCCAGTACTTC. Using reference TRBV28 and TRBJ2-5 for the parts outside the CDR3, the full variable domain is DVKVTQSSRYLVKRTGEKVFLECVQDMDHENMFWYRQDPGLGLRLIYFSYDVKMKEKGDIPEGYSVSREKKERFSLILESASTNQTSMYLCASSSAQVIKTQYFGPGTRLLVL.

The rearrangement joins TRBV14 to TRBJ2-3, with 10 nucleotides matching TRBD2. Germline loops: CDR1 SGHDN, CDR2 FVKESK. V trimming: 5 bases; J trimming: 1 base; junction bases outside the gene matches: 3. There are 15 residues in the CDR3. This CDR3 reads CASSLGLAGTDTQYF. CDR3 in DNA: TGTGCCAGCAGCTTAGGACTAGCGGGCACAGATACGCAGTATTTT.

Notes on this clone: The same CDR3 is also encoded by other DNA sequences in this sample. V gene TRBV9 combines with J gene TRBJ1-1; 7 nucleotides match TRBD1. Trimming removed 3 bases from V and 4 bases from J; junction bases left unmatched: 6. The CDR3 is made up of 14 amino acids. Germline V gene data show CDR1 as SGDLS and CDR2 as YYNGEE. As DNA, the CDR3 is TGTGCCAGCAGCGGTGAAGACAGGGCCACTGAAGCTTTCTTT. Translation gives CASSGEDRATEAFF.

The CDR3: CASTSGTAANYGYTF. CDR3 in DNA: TGTGCCAGCACTTCAGGGACAGCGGCTAACTATGGCTACACCTTC. The rearrangement links TRBV6-5 to TRBJ1-2; 7 bases fit TRBD1. Germline lookup yields CDR1 MNHEY and CDR2 SVGAGI. The CDR3 spans 15 residues. The trim removed 7 bases at V and 0 bases at J, leaving 8 bases unmatched.

The chain employs TRBV4-1 and TRBJ2-7, with a tentative D call TRBD1 (6 bases). The CDR3 spans 16 residues. Per the germline V gene, CDR1 is MGHRA and CDR2 is YSYEKL. The V end lost 0 bases, the J end lost 7 bases, and 19 bases lay between the germline ends. The CDR3 spells CASSQDKEQGYLEQYV. CDR3 in DNA: TGCGCCAGCAGCCAAGATAAGGAACAGGGTTACCTGGAGCAGTACGTC.

The rearrangement links TRBV7-2 to TRBJ2-1; the match to TRBD2 covers 7 bases. Germline trimming cut 5 bases from V and 7 bases from J; bases unmatched to any gene: 5. The CDR3 has 13 amino acids. Germline lookup yields CDR1 SGHTA and CDR2 FQGNSA. DNA of the CDR3: TGTGCCAGCAGCCCCGGACTAGGTAATGAGCAGTTCTTC. Protein sequence: CASSPGLGNEQFF. The full variable domain, with the rest looked up from reference TRBV7-2 and TRBJ2-1, is GAGVSQSPSNKVTEKGKDVELRCDPISGHTALYWYRQSLGQGLEFLIYFQGNSAPDKSGLPSDRFSAERTGGSVSTLTIQRTQQEDSAVYLCASSPGLGNEQFFGPGTRLTVL.

J is TRBJ1-3 and V is TRBV28; TRBD1 aligns across 10 bases. J gave up 7 bases and V 4 bases, and 4 bases lay outside the gene matches. From germline, CDR1 is MDHEN and CDR2 SYDVKM. The length of the CDR3 is 14 residues. As DNA, the CDR3 is TGTGCCAGCAGTTCCGCGGGACAGGGGAACACCATATATTTT. Residues: CASSSAGQGNTIYF.

The CDR3 coding sequence is TGCGCCAGCAGCTTAGGGCAGGGGGCAGGTCAGCCCCAGCATTTT. Translation gives CASSLGQGAGQPQHF. The chain is built from TRBV5-1 and TRBJ1-5; 8 nucleotides match TRBD1. With V trimmed by 2 bases and J by 6 bases, 7 bases remained unmatched. The germline V gene encodes CDR1 SGHRS and CDR2 YFSETQ. The CDR3 consists of 15 residues. The full variable domain, rest sourced from reference TRBV5-1 and TRBJ1-5, is KAGVTQTPRYLIKTRGQQVTLSCSPISGHRSVSWYQQTPGQGLQFLFEYFSETQRNKGNFPGRFSGRQFSNSRSEMNVSTLELGDSALYLCASSLGQGAGQPQHFGDGTRLSIL.

The V and J genes are TRBV2 and TRBJ2-3, with a tentative D call TRBD2 (5 bases). CDR1 and CDR2 (germline): SNHLY, FYNNEI. The CDR3 loop spans 14 amino acids. The V end lost 8 bases, the J end lost 6 bases, and 18 bases lay between the germline ends. Written as DNA, the CDR3 is TGTGCCAGCGGACTTCTCATCAGTTCTGATACGCAGTATTTT. This sequence encodes CASGLLISSDTQYF.

The genes are TRBV27 and TRBJ1-2; D remains ambiguous. The germline gives CDR1 MNHEY, CDR2 SMNVEV (reference sequence). Deletions cut 2 bases from V and 2 bases from J, with 6 bases between. CDR3 length equals 13 residues. CDR3 region: CASSLQANYGYTF. The CDR3 DNA follows: TGTGCCAGCAGTTTACAGGCAAACTATGGCTACACCTTC.

The chain recombines TRBV28 with TRBJ1-5; TRBD1 agrees at 8 bases. Germline assignment: CDR1 MDHEN and CDR2 SYDVKM. The V gene end was trimmed by 4 bases and the J gene end by 5 bases; junction bases not matched to a gene: 4. This CDR3 is 14 amino acids long. CDR3 residues: CASSYRTGHQPQHF. CDR3 DNA: TGTGCCAGCAGTTATCGGACAGGGCATCAGCCCCAGCATTTT.

The gene calls are TRBV5-1 and TRBJ2-7; 10 bases agree with TRBD1. CDR1 is SGHRS, CDR2 YFSETQ, per germline. This CDR3 contains 16 residues. V lost 3 bases to trimming and J lost 4 bases; unmatched junction nucleotides: 10. The CDR3 DNA reads TGCGCCAGCAGCTCTTGGCCAAGGGGACAGGGGTACGAGCAGTACTTC. Translating it yields CASSSWPRGQGYEQYF. Full variable domain (missing parts from reference TRBV5-1 and TRBJ2-7): KAGVTQTPRYLIKTRGQQVTLSCSPISGHRSVSWYQQTPGQGLQFLFEYFSETQRNKGNFPGRFSGRQFSNSRSEMNVSTLELGDSALYLCASSSWPRGQGYEQYFGPGTRLTVT.